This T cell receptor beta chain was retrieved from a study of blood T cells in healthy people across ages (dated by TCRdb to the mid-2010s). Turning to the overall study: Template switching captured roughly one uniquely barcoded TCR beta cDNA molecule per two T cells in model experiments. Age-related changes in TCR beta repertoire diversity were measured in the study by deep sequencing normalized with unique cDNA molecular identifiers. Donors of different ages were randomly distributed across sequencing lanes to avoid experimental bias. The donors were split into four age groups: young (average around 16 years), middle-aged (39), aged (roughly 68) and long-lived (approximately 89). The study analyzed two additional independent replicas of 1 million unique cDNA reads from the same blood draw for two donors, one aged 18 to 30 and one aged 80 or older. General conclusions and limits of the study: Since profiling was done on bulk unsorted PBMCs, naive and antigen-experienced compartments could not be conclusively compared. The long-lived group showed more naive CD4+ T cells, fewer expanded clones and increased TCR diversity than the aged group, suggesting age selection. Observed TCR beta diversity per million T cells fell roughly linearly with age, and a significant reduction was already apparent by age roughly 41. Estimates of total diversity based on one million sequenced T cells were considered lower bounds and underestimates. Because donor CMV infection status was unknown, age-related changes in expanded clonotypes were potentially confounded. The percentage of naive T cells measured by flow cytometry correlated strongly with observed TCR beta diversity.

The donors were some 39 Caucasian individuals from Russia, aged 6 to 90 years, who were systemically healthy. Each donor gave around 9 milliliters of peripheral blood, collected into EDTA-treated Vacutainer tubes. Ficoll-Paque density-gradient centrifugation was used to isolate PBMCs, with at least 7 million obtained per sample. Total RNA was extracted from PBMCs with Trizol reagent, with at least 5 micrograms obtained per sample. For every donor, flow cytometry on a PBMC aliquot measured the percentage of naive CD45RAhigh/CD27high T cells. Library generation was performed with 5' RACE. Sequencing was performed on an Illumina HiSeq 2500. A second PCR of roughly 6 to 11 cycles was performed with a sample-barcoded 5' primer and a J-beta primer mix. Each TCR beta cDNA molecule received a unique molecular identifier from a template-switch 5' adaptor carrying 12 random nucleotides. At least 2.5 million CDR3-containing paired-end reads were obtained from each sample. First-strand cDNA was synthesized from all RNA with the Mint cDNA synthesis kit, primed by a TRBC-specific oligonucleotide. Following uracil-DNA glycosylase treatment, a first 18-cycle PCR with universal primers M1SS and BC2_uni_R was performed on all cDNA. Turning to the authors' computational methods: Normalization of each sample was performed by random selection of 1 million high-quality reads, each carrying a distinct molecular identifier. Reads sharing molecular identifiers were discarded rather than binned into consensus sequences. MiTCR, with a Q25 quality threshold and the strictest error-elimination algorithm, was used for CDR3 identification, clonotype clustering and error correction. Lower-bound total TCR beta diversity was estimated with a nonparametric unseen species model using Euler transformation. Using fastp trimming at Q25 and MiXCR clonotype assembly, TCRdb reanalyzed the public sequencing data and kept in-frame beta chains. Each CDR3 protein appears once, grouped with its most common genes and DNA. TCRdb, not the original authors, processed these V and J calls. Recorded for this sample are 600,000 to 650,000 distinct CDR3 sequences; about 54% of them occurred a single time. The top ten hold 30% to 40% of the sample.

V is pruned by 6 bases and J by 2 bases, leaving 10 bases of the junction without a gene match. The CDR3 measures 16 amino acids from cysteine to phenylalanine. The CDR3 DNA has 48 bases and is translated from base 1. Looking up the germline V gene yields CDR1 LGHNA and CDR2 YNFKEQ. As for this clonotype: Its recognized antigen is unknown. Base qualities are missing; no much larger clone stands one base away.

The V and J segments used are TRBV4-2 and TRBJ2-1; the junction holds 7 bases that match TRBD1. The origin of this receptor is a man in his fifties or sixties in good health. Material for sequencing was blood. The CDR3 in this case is CASSQGDGQTYNEQFF. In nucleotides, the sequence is TGTGCCAGCAGTCAGGGGGACGGCCAAACCTACAATGAGCAGTTCTTC.